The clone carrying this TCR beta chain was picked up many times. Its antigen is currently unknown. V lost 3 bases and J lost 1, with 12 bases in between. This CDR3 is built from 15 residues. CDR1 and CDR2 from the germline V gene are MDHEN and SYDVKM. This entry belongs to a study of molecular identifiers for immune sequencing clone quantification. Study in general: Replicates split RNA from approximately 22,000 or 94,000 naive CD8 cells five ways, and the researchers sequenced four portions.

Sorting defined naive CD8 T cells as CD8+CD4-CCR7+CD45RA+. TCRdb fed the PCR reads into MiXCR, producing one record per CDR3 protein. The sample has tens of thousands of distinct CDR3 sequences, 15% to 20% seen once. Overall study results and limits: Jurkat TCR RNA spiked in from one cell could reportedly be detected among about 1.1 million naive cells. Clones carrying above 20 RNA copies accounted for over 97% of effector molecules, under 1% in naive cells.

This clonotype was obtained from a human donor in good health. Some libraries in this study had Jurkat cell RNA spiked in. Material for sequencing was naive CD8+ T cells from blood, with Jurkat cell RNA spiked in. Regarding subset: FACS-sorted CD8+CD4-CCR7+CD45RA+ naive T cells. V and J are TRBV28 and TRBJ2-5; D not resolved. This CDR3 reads CASSFYGALQETQYF. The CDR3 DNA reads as TGTGCCAGCAGTTTCTATGGAGCCCTCCAAGAGACCCAGTACTTC.